Following are 9 T cell receptor beta chains from one sample sequenced in a study of CD8+CD57+ T cells in acquired aplastic anemia. CD8+CD57+ cell expansion, shown by flow cytometry, had occurred in the patients selected for sequencing. Genomic DNA served as template for TCR beta VDJ and CDR3 profiling. TCRdb independently ran MiXCR on the reads; one entry per CDR3 protein. The table lists 150,000 or so distinct CDR3 sequences, around half of them singletons. Sequences were obtained from sorted CD4+, CD8+, or CD8+CD57+ T cells (not recorded which) from PBMCs. The origin of the receptors is a human donor with aplastic anemia.

This clonotype was picked up many times. The rearrangement links TRBV19 to TRBJ2-7, with 9 nucleotides matching TRBD1. The CDR3 length is 13 residues. Per germline, CDR1 LNHDA and CDR2 SQIVND (reference sequence). V dropped 10 bases and J dropped 3; count of bases not matched to a gene: 7. The CDR3 here is CATAWTGDYEQYF. The CDR3 DNA reads as TGTGCCACCGCCTGGACAGGGGACTACGAGCAGTACTTC.

The CDR3 DNA sequence: TGTGCCACCAGTGATTTCGGGCTAGGCGAGCAGTTCTTC. Protein product: CATSDFGLGEQFF. The V gene is TRBV24-1, the J gene TRBJ2-1; no reliable D call. Trimming took off 1 base at V and 10 bases at J, with 10 bases between the two ends. The CDR3 is made up of 13 amino acids. CDR1 is KGHDR and CDR2 is SFDVKD in the germline V gene.

The V call is TRBV7-6, the J call TRBJ2-5, with TRBD2 identical over 11 bases. The CDR3 has 15 amino acids. Trimming cost V 6 bases and J 4 bases; bases outside gene matches: 7. Germline values: CDR1 SGHVS, CDR2 FNYEAQ. The CDR3 nucleotides read TGTGCCAGCAGGATAGCGGGGGGGCAGAGAGAGACCCAGTACTTC. Amino acids: CASRIAGGQRETQYF.

This chain uses TRBV4-2 with TRBJ1-6; D is possibly TRBD1 (5 bases). Between the trimmed V and J ends, which lost 0 bases and 8 bases, there was a span of 14 bases. The length of the CDR3 is 16 residues. The V gene's germline CDR1 is LGHNA and CDR2 YNFKEQ. In DNA form, the CDR3 reads TGTGCCAGCAGCCAAGAACCGACTGGAGGGGATTCACCCCTCCACTTT. The encoded protein is CASSQEPTGGDSPLHF.

This clonotype came up many times. The chain joins TRBV5-1 to TRBJ2-7, with TRBD1 as a possible D gene (6 bases). The CDR3 is made up of 12 amino acids. V lost 5 bases to trimming and J lost 0 bases, with 6 bases between them. Germline V gene lookup returns CDR1 SGHRS and CDR2 YFSETQ. CDR3 nucleotide sequence: TGCGCCAGCAGGGACAGCTCCTACGAGCAGTACTTC. Amino acid sequence: CASRDSSYEQYF.

The V and J genes are TRBV19 and TRBJ2-5; D uncertain. CDR3 size: 13 residues. Per the germline V gene, CDR1 is LNHDA and CDR2 is SQIVND (reference sequence). Trimming shortened V by 3 bases and J by 9 bases, and 14 bases separated the two germline ends. CDR3 DNA: TGTGCCAGTAGTATTGGGTATGGTCAGCCCCAGTACTTC. Encoded protein: CASSIGYGQPQYF.

This clonotype was seen at least ten times. The V call is TRBV11-2, the J call TRBJ2-5; the D gene is possibly TRBD2 (5 bases). This CDR3 contains 14 residues. CDR1 is SGHAT, CDR2 FQNNGV, per germline. Trimming removed 0 bases at V and 5 bases at J, with 10 bases between. The CDR3 nucleotides read TGTGCCAGCAGCTTAGAGTACGGGGTGGAGACCCAGTACTTC. It specifies CASSLEYGVETQYF.

The chain has TRBV29-1 and TRBJ2-7, with D tentatively TRBD1 or TRBD2 (5 bases each). Germline values: CDR1 SQVTM, CDR2 ANQGSEA. With 4 bases removed from V and 1 base from J, the gap between germline ends came to 11 bases. This CDR3 contains 13 residues. CDR3 amino acids: CSVGGVGSYEQYF. In nucleotides, the CDR3 is TGCAGCGTTGGAGGGGTGGGTTCCTACGAGCAGTACTTC.

The genes are TRBV20-1 and TRBJ2-7, with D possibly TRBD2 on 5 matching bases. The V end was cut by 1 base, the J end by 2 bases, with 9 bases between. CDR1 is DFQATT, CDR2 SNEGSKA, per germline (reference sequence). CDR3 length: 13 residues. The CDR3: CSARGASPYEQYF. Here the CDR3 DNA reads TGCAGTGCTAGAGGGGCTAGCCCCTACGAGCAGTACTTC.